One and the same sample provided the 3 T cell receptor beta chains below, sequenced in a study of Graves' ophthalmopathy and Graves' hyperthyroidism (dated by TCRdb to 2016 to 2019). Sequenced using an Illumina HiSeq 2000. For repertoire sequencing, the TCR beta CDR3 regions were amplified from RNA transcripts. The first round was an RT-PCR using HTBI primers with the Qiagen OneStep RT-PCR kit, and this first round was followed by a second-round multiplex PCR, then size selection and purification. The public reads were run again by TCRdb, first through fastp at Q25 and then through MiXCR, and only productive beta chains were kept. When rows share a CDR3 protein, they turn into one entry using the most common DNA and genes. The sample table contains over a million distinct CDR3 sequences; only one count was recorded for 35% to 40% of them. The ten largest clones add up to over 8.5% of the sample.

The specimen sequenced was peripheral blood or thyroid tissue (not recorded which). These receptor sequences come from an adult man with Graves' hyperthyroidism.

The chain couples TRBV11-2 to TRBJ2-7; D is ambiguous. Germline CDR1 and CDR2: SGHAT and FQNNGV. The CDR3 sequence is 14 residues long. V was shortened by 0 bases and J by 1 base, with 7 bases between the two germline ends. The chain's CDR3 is CASSLEHGSYEQYF. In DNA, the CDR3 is TGTGCCAGCAGCTTAGAACACGGGTCCTACGAGCAGTACTTC.

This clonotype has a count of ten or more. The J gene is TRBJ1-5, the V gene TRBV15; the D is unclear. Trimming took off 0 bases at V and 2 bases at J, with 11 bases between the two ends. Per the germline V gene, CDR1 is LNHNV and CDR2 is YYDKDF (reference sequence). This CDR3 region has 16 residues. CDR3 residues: CATSREIGMGNQPQHF. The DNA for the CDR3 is TGTGCCACCAGCAGAGAAATAGGGATGGGCAATCAGCCCCAGCATTTT.

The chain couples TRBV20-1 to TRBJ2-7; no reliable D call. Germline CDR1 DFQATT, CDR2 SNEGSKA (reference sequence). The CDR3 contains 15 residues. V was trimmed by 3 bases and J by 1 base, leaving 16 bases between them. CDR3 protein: CSARSPPNKSYEQYF. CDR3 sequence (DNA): TGCAGTGCTAGGTCCCCCCCTAATAAATCCTACGAGCAGTACTTC.